These 20 T cell receptor beta chains were all obtained from the same sample, sequenced in a study of monozygotic twins with inflammatory bowel disease (dated by TCRdb to the late 2010s). The library was generated by 5' RACE. Instrument on record: Illumina HiSeq 2500. TCRdb reanalyzed the reads, keeping one entry per CDR3 protein sequence and omitting DNA. The data table for this sample lists 150,000 to 200,000 distinct CDR3 sequences. 2.4% of the sample is in the top ten clones. The sample consisted of blood. The origin of the receptors is a human donor with ulcerative colitis or Crohn's disease, or a healthy co-twin of an affected twin (not recorded which).

The chain couples TRBV20-1 to TRBJ2-1; as DNA is missing, the TRBD2 call by TCRdb cannot be tested. The CDR3 is 13 amino acids. CDR1 is DFQATT and CDR2 is SNEGSKA in the germline V gene (reference sequence). CDR3: CSASVGGPDEQFF.

The rearrangement uses TRBV27 and TRBJ1-5; TCRdb proposes TRBD1, but this gene call is untestable without DNA. The germline gives CDR1 MNHEY, CDR2 SMNVEV (reference sequence). CDR3 length equals 15 residues. Here the CDR3 reads CATQSGAGGNQPQHF.

V is TRBV6-5 and J is TRBJ2-7. Germline V gives CDR1 MNHEY, CDR2 SVGAGI. The CDR3 length is 13 residues. CDR3 sequence: CASKGRSVYEQYF.

The gene calls are TRBV9 and TRBJ2-3; absent DNA, TCRdb's TRBD2 call cannot be checked. CDR1 and CDR2 (germline): SGDLS, YYNGEE. This CDR3 region has 16 residues. The CDR3 spells CASSIVSGRVTDTQYF. Full variable domain (missing parts from reference TRBV9 and TRBJ2-3): DSGVTQTPKHLITATGQRVTLRCSPRSGDLSVYWYQQSLDQGLQFLIQYYNGEERAKGNILERFSAQQFPDLHSELNLSSLELGDSALYFCASSIVSGRVTDTQYFGPGTRLTVL.

This chain connects TRBV5-4 to TRBJ2-1. Germline V lookup: CDR1 SGHNT, CDR2 YYREEE (reference sequence). This CDR3 contains 13 residues. CDR3 in amino acids: CASSVRTSNEQFF.

V is TRBV28 and J is TRBJ2-7. This CDR3 comprises 13 residues. The germline V gene has CDR1 MDHEN and CDR2 SYDVKM. The CDR3 here is CASSSSSVHEQYF.

J is TRBJ2-7 and V is TRBV10-2; TCRdb calls TRBD2, which cannot be checked without DNA. From germline, CDR1 is WSHSY and CDR2 SAAADI. This CDR3 is built from 16 residues. The CDR3 reads CASSITAGGADDEQYF.

The J gene is TRBJ2-1, the V gene TRBV11-2; TCRdb lists TRBD1, though no DNA is available to test this call. The CDR3 length is 14 residues. In germline, CDR1 is SGHAT, CDR2 FQNNGV. Here the CDR3 reads CASSLANPENEQFF.

The chain combines TRBV10-3 with TRBJ2-5; the TRBD2 assignment by TCRdb is unverifiable without DNA. CDR3 length equals 13 residues. Germline CDR1 is ENHRY and CDR2 is SYGVKD. CDR3 amino acids: CAISRLAGRTQYF.

The rearrangement joins TRBV5-1 to TRBJ1-4; TCRdb outputs TRBD1, but without DNA this stays unchecked. This CDR3 region has 14 residues. The germline gives CDR1 SGHRS, CDR2 YFSETQ. CDR3 protein: CASSTGTGGEKLFF.

This sequence joins TRBV7-6 and TRBJ2-7; without DNA, the TCRdb call of TRBD1 cannot be checked. Germline CDR1 and CDR2: SGHVS and FNYEAQ. The CDR3 totals 15 residues. CDR3 amino acids: CASSSGGGLLGEQYF.

The V call is TRBV5-1, the J call TRBJ1-3; the TCRdb D gene call, TRBD1, has no DNA to confirm it. Germline-derived CDR1 and CDR2 are SGHRS and YFSETQ. This CDR3 has 14 residues. This CDR3 is CASSPDRLGNTIYF. The complete variable domain, with remaining parts taken from reference TRBV5-1 and TRBJ1-3, reads KAGVTQTPRYLIKTRGQQVTLSCSPISGHRSVSWYQQTPGQGLQFLFEYFSETQRNKGNFPGRFSGRQFSNSRSEMNVSTLELGDSALYLCASSPDRLGNTIYFGEGSWLTVV.

V is TRBV6-1 and J is TRBJ2-2. From germline, CDR1 is MNHNS and CDR2 SASEGT. CDR3 size: 15 residues. This chain's CDR3 is CASSEASGNTGELFF.

The chain employs TRBV7-2 and TRBJ1-4. The CDR3 runs 14 residues. Germline CDR1 is SGHTA and CDR2 is FQGNSA. This CDR3 reads CASGEDRGNEKLFF.

The chain employs TRBV19 and TRBJ2-3; TCRdb gives TRBD1 as the D gene, but with no DNA this cannot be confirmed. Germline V gene data show CDR1 as LNHDA and CDR2 as SQIVND (reference sequence). The CDR3 runs 15 residues. The CDR3 loop is CASSITGTGGNTQYF.

The rearrangement joins TRBV12-3 or TRBV12-4 to TRBJ2-1; TCRdb outputs TRBD1, but without DNA this stays unchecked. CDR3 size: 12 residues. The CDR3 sequence is CASRFAGGGQFF.

V gene TRBV7-6 combines with J gene TRBJ2-2; TCRdb reports TRBD2, a call that lacks DNA to check it against. The CDR3 has 16 residues. The germline CDR1 and CDR2 sequences are SGHVS and FNYEAQ. The chain's CDR3 is CASSFLAGGNTGELFF.

V gene TRBV5-1 combines with J gene TRBJ2-4; TCRdb's D gene call, TRBD2, goes unchecked for lack of DNA. CDR1 and CDR2 (germline): SGHRS, YFSETQ. This CDR3 is built from 15 residues. The CDR3 loop reads CASSPGTSLKNIQYF. Complete variable domain (other parts from reference TRBV5-1 and TRBJ2-4): KAGVTQTPRYLIKTRGQQVTLSCSPISGHRSVSWYQQTPGQGLQFLFEYFSETQRNKGNFPGRFSGRQFSNSRSEMNVSTLELGDSALYLCASSPGTSLKNIQYFGAGTRLSVL.

The gene calls are TRBV12-3 or TRBV12-4 and TRBJ2-5; the TCRdb call, TRBD1, lacks DNA for checking. CDR3 size: 15 residues. The CDR3: CASSSMTGNQETQYF.

V and J are TRBV14 and TRBJ2-1; TCRdb reports TRBD1, a call that lacks DNA to check it against. The CDR3 sequence is 14 residues long. Germline CDR1 reads SGHDN; CDR2 reads FVKESK. The CDR3 is CASSYLTGYNEQFF.